This record covers a single TCR beta chain. Its antigen remains unidentified. As the sequencing template, cDNA was produced by extracting RNA and reverse transcribing it. Produced via immunoSEQ multiplex PCR; TCRdb's table is partial and in-frame only. The sample shows around 100,000 clones, 41% of them seen only once. This record belongs to a study of CD8+ T cells in alopecia areata. Study-wide context: In an open-label trial, patients got 5 to 10 mg tofacitinib twice daily.

Overall study findings and caveats: Lesional scalp, especially alopecia totalis/universalis, showed higher clonality than normal scalp.

The CDR3 is 13 residues long. The V segment lost 6 bases and the J segment 7 bases; nucleotides outside the gene matches: 10. Germline V gene sequence: CDR1 SQVTM, CDR2 ANQGSEA. Sequences were obtained from CD4+ T cells sorted from blood. The V call is TRBV29-1, the J call TRBJ1-2, with 8 bases that match TRBD1. The sequence was collected from a human donor with alopecia areata. The CDR3 protein is CSVRTGLLSGYTF. The DNA for the CDR3 is TGCAGCGTCCGGACAGGGCTCCTCTCTGGCTACACCTTC.